The 2 T cell receptor beta chains listed next were all sequenced from one sample in a study of molecular identifiers for immune sequencing clone quantification. TCRdb re-called the PCR reads with MiXCR, one entry per CDR3 protein. This table has approximately 97,000 distinct CDR3 sequences, approximately 24% appearing once. Sequencing was performed on naive CD8+ T cells from blood, with Jurkat cell RNA spiked in. Described subset: FACS-sorted CD8+CD4-CCR7+CD45RA+ naive T cells. The receptors originated from a human donor in good health. Some libraries in this study had Jurkat cell RNA spiked in.

This clonotype was seen repeatedly, ten times or more. The chain joins TRBV6-5 to TRBJ1-1; D ambiguous. This CDR3 has 12 amino acids. Germline-derived CDR1 and CDR2 are MNHEY and SVGAGI. V was cut by 6 bases and J by 3 bases, with 8 bases left in between. In DNA form, the CDR3 reads TGTGCCAGCAGGCGCGGGGACACTGAAGCTTTCTTT. This sequence encodes CASRRGDTEAFF.

The table lists this clonotype with many counts. V gene TRBV5-5 combines with J gene TRBJ2-5; D unclear. Germline CDR1 and CDR2: SGHKS and YYEKEE (reference sequence). V lost 4 bases, J lost 1 base, and 14 bases lay in between. The CDR3 is 15 amino acids. Here the CDR3 DNA reads TGTGCCAGCAGCCCACGGGTGGGTTTCCAAGAGACCCAGTACTTC. This gives the protein CASSPRVGFQETQYF.